The rows below give T cell receptor beta chains drawn from one sample of a study of T cells in Graves' hyperthyroidism and ophthalmopathy. Each CDR3 protein is one row after TCRdb ran MiXCR on the multiplex PCR reads. Among hundreds of thousands of distinct CDR3 sequences listed, about 45% were seen once. The specimen sequenced was peripheral blood or thyroid tissue (not recorded which). The receptors stem from an adult man with Graves' disease, either hyperthyroidism or ophthalmopathy (not recorded which). CDR3s include the opening cysteine and the closing phenylalanine or tryptophan. The order of the fields is clone size, D gene, V gene, J gene, CDR3 protein, CDR3 DNA. A D gene is named only where the DNA matches it firmly. Where a row states a size, it is once, few, many or the class of an expanded clone; other rows omit it.

clone size: .; D gene: .; V gene: TRBV5-5; J gene: TRBJ1-5; CDR3 protein: CASSLGEPRTQPQHF; CDR3 DNA: TGTGCCAGCAGCTTGGGGGAGCCCAGAACCCAGCCCCAGCATTTT
clone size: few; D gene: .; V gene: TRBV24-1; J gene: TRBJ2-7; CDR3 protein: CATSDNDDITGVGTYEQYF; CDR3 DNA: TGTGCCACCAGTGACAACGACGATATTACAGGAGTGGGGACCTACGAGCAGTACTTC
clone size: once; D gene: .; V gene: TRBV12-3/TRBV12-4; J gene: TRBJ1-2; CDR3 protein: CASSLRQSNYGYTF; CDR3 DNA: TGTGCCAGCAGTCTCCGACAGTCTAACTATGGCTACACCTTC
clone size: .; D gene: .; V gene: TRBV7-2; J gene: TRBJ1-5; CDR3 protein: CASSQRGQPQHF; CDR3 DNA: TGTGCCAGCAGCCAAAGAGGTCAGCCCCAGCATTTT
clone size: few; D gene: TRBD1; V gene: TRBV25-1; J gene: TRBJ1-6; CDR3 protein: CASSDGTGDSPLHF; CDR3 DNA: TGTGCCAGCAGTGACGGGACAGGGGATTCACCCCTCCACTTT
clone size: .; D gene: TRBD2; V gene: TRBV20-1; J gene: TRBJ2-7; CDR3 protein: CSPPGLAGVGEQYF; CDR3 DNA: TGCAGCCCGCCGGGACTAGCGGGAGTAGGAGAGCAGTACTTC
clone size: .; D gene: TRBD2; V gene: TRBV7-2; J gene: TRBJ2-7; CDR3 protein: CASSMGREGRYEQYF; CDR3 DNA: TGTGCCAGCAGCATGGGCCGGGAGGGCCGCTACGAGCAGTACTTC
clone size: .; D gene: .; V gene: TRBV20-1; J gene: TRBJ1-1; CDR3 protein: CSARPTGQGNTEAFF; CDR3 DNA: TGCAGTGCTAGACCCACAGGGCAGGGGAACACTGAAGCTTTCTTT
clone size: .; D gene: TRBD2; V gene: TRBV9; J gene: TRBJ2-7; CDR3 protein: CASSVDSSGSYEQYF; CDR3 DNA: TGTGCCAGCAGCGTAGATTCTAGCGGGTCCTACGAGCAGTACTTC
clone size: .; D gene: TRBD2; V gene: TRBV20-1; J gene: TRBJ2-5; CDR3 protein: CSVAGTSGQETQYF; CDR3 DNA: TGCAGTGTAGCCGGGACTAGCGGACAAGAGACCCAGTACTTC
clone size: few; D gene: TRBD2; V gene: TRBV20-1; J gene: TRBJ2-7; CDR3 protein: CSARASGGAVEQYF; CDR3 DNA: TGCAGTGCTAGGGCTAGCGGGGGGGCCGTCGAGCAGTACTTC
clone size: many; D gene: TRBD2; V gene: TRBV19; J gene: TRBJ2-7; CDR3 protein: CASSAPTSGRDYEQYF; CDR3 DNA: TGTGCCAGTAGCGCACCGACTAGCGGGAGGGACTACGAGCAGTACTTC
clone size: .; D gene: .; V gene: TRBV2; J gene: TRBJ1-2; CDR3 protein: CASSERGLSNYGYTF; CDR3 DNA: TGTGCCAGCAGTGAACGGGGACTCTCTAACTATGGCTACACCTTC
clone size: .; D gene: TRBD1; V gene: TRBV20-1; J gene: TRBJ2-2; CDR3 protein: CSAAGQDSGNTGELFF; CDR3 DNA: TGCAGTGCTGCGGGACAGGATTCGGGGAACACCGGGGAGCTGTTTTTT
clone size: many; D gene: .; V gene: TRBV7-8; J gene: TRBJ2-5; CDR3 protein: CASSLGNQETQYF; CDR3 DNA: TGTGCCAGCAGCCTCGGGAACCAAGAGACCCAGTACTTC
clone size: few; D gene: .; V gene: TRBV7-9; J gene: TRBJ2-5; CDR3 protein: CASSHSPLFGRGRQETQYF; CDR3 DNA: TGTGCCAGCAGCCACAGCCCCCTGTTCGGGCGGGGACGCCAAGAGACCCAGTACTTC
clone size: few; D gene: .; V gene: TRBV20-1; J gene: TRBJ2-5; CDR3 protein: CSAPRSTGMEETQYF; CDR3 DNA: TGCAGTGCCCCCAGAAGTACAGGGATGGAAGAGACCCAGTACTTC
clone size: .; D gene: .; V gene: TRBV7-9; J gene: TRBJ1-2; CDR3 protein: CASSQDRLNYGYTF; CDR3 DNA: TGCGCCAGCAGCCAAGACAGGCTTAACTATGGCTACACCTTC
clone size: .; D gene: .; V gene: TRBV12-5; J gene: TRBJ1-5; CDR3 protein: CASGLARDLRSNQPQHF; CDR3 DNA: TGTGCTAGTGGTTTGGCCCGGGACTTACGGAGCAATCAGCCCCAGCATTTT
clone size: few; D gene: .; V gene: TRBV10-3; J gene: TRBJ1-1; CDR3 protein: CASSEGDGNTEAFF; CDR3 DNA: TGTGCCAGCAGTGAAGGGGACGGGAACACTGAAGCTTTCTTT
clone size: .; D gene: TRBD1; V gene: TRBV10-2; J gene: TRBJ2-2; CDR3 protein: CASRDRGGNTGELFF; CDR3 DNA: TGCGCCAGCAGGGACAGGGGTGGGAACACCGGGGAGCTGTTTTTT
clone size: .; D gene: .; V gene: TRBV27; J gene: TRBJ1-2; CDR3 protein: CASSLDGQFNYGYTF; CDR3 DNA: TGTGCCAGCAGTTTGGACGGACAGTTTAACTATGGCTACACCTTC
clone size: .; D gene: TRBD1; V gene: TRBV2; J gene: TRBJ1-5; CDR3 protein: CASRDRAHDLYSNQPQHF; CDR3 DNA: TGTGCCAGCAGGGACAGGGCCCACGATCTATATAGCAATCAGCCCCAGCATTTT
clone size: few; D gene: .; V gene: TRBV6-1; J gene: TRBJ2-5; CDR3 protein: CASSAPEYQETQYF; CDR3 DNA: TGTGCCAGCAGTGCTCCCGAGTACCAAGAGACCCAGTACTTC
clone size: many; D gene: .; V gene: TRBV5-1; J gene: TRBJ1-6; CDR3 protein: CASSSNNSPLHF; CDR3 DNA: TGCGCCAGCAGCTCGAACAATTCACCCCTCCACTTT
clone size: once; D gene: TRBD1; V gene: TRBV7-9; J gene: TRBJ1-2; CDR3 protein: CASSTTGTGDYDYTF; CDR3 DNA: TGCGCCAGCAGCACCACCGGGACAGGAGACTATGACTACACCTTC
clone size: many; D gene: .; V gene: TRBV20-1; J gene: TRBJ1-2; CDR3 protein: CSARDPKQGPYGYTF; CDR3 DNA: TGCAGTGCTAGAGATCCAAAACAGGGCCCTTATGGCTACACCTTC
clone size: .; D gene: .; V gene: TRBV2; J gene: TRBJ2-7; CDR3 protein: CASSEGAGMEQYF; CDR3 DNA: TGTGCCAGCAGTGAGGGTGCAGGGATGGAGCAGTACTTC
clone size: .; D gene: .; V gene: TRBV6-2/TRBV6-3; J gene: TRBJ1-1; CDR3 protein: CASSYSGGEAFF; CDR3 DNA: TGTGCCAGCAGTTACTCAGGGGGGGAAGCTTTCTTT
clone size: few; D gene: .; V gene: TRBV7-6; J gene: TRBJ1-6; CDR3 protein: CASSLKQNNSPLHF; CDR3 DNA: TGTGCCAGCAGCTTGAAACAGAATAATTCACCCCTCCACTTT
clone size: .; D gene: .; V gene: TRBV30; J gene: TRBJ1-4; CDR3 protein: CACQGEAEKLFF; CDR3 DNA: TGTGCCTGTCAGGGAGAGGCGGAAAAACTGTTTTTT
clone size: many; D gene: .; V gene: TRBV9; J gene: TRBJ1-3; CDR3 protein: CASSPTGSSGNTIYF; CDR3 DNA: TGTGCCAGCAGCCCGACCGGAAGCTCTGGAAACACCATATATTTT
clone size: few; D gene: .; V gene: TRBV20-1; J gene: TRBJ2-7; CDR3 protein: CSASRPGEQYF; CDR3 DNA: TGCAGTGCTAGCAGGCCCGGGGAGCAGTACTTC
clone size: many; D gene: .; V gene: TRBV6-5; J gene: TRBJ1-6; CDR3 protein: CASSAGGVGSPLHF; CDR3 DNA: TGTGCCAGCAGTGCGGGAGGGGTTGGTTCACCCCTCCACTTT